The 10 T cell receptor beta chains listed next were all sequenced from one sample in a study of blood T cell repertoires in COVID-19 (dated by TCRdb to about 2020). Library construction relied on the immunoSEQ multiplex PCR assay. TCRdb provides this immuneACCESS table in a form limited to in-frame rearrangements. Some clones are lacking; in checked studies, under half of them reflect an unresolved V gene, and why the rest are absent is not known. Here the sample has about 160,000 clones; about four fifths occur a single time. In total, the top ten clones hold less than 4% of the sample. Sequenced input: PBMCs or T cells enriched from blood (not recorded which). The receptors originated from a woman aged 55-69 years who had recovered from COVID-19.

This clone was picked up many times. This chain links TRBV30 with TRBJ1-1, with D perhaps TRBD1 (5 bases). The ends were cut back, 3 bases at V and 6 bases at J, with 14 bases in the middle. Germline CDR1 reads GTSNPN; CDR2 reads SVGIG (reference sequence). The CDR3 contains 13 residues. Here the CDR3 reads CAWSIGGRAEAFF. The CDR3 DNA follows: TGTGCCTGGAGCATCGGGGGACGCGCTGAAGCTTTCTTT.

The J gene is TRBJ1-1, the V gene TRBV27; a weak D match, TRBD1 (6 bases). This CDR3 comprises 14 residues. V gave up 0 bases and J gave up 8 bases, with 13 bases separating them. CDR1 MNHEY and CDR2 SMNVEV come from the germline V gene (reference sequence). The CDR3 nucleotides read TGTGCCAGCAGTTTATCCACCCAGGGGTCCGAAGCTTTCTTT. Translation gives CASSLSTQGSEAFF.

The gene calls are TRBV6-5 and TRBJ1-6, with D perhaps TRBD1 (6 bases). The CDR3 is 14 amino acids. Germline V gene sequence: CDR1 MNHEY, CDR2 SVGAGI. Trimming took 6 bases from V and 8 from J, leaving 14 bases between them. CDR3 DNA: TGTGCCAGCAGCCTACAGGGTTACGATTCACCCCTCCACTTT. Its translation is CASSLQGYDSPLHF.

The J gene is TRBJ1-2, the V gene TRBV10-3; 9 positions match TRBD1. This CDR3 is built from 15 residues. CDR1 and CDR2 from the germline V gene are ENHRY and SYGVKD. V lost 3 bases and J lost 4; bases outside the gene matches: 6. This CDR3 is CAISEQTGGFYGYTF. CDR3 bases: TGTGCCATCAGTGAACAGACAGGGGGGTTCTATGGCTACACCTTC.

V gene TRBV10-3 combines with J gene TRBJ2-5, with TRBD2 as a possible D gene (6 bases). CDR1 and CDR2 (germline): ENHRY, SYGVKD. The V gene lost 0 bases and the J gene lost 5 bases, with 10 bases spanning the gap. This CDR3 is 14 amino acids long. CDR3 loop: CAISESGGRETQYF. The CDR3 coding sequence is TGTGCCATCAGTGAGTCGGGGGGTCGGGAGACCCAGTACTTC.

The chain is built from TRBV28 and TRBJ1-5; D unclear. Trimming removed 6 bases at V and 2 bases at J, with 14 bases between. The germline V gene encodes CDR1 MDHEN and CDR2 SYDVKM. The CDR3 covers 15 residues. CDR3 region: CASRTRGVGNQPQHF. The CDR3 DNA sequence: TGTGCCAGCAGGACTAGAGGTGTCGGCAATCAGCCCCAGCATTTT.

A remark on this clone: At one of its ends the junction is not consistent with the germline gene, which may arise from a read error. This chain uses TRBV24-1 with TRBJ2-1; 8 bases align to TRBD2. Germline-derived CDR1 and CDR2 are KGHDR and SFDVKD. CDR3 length: 19 amino acids. As DNA, the CDR3 is TGTGCCACCAGTGCTTTGGGGTATGTCAGTACGGGGGGGCACAATGAGCAGTTCTTC. This codes for CATSALGYVSTGGHNEQFF.

This chain connects TRBV10-3 to TRBJ1-1, with D maybe TRBD1 (6 bases). V was trimmed by 3 bases and J by 1 base, leaving 12 bases between them. Germline V gene lookup returns CDR1 ENHRY and CDR2 SYGVKD. CDR3 length equals 15 residues. The chain's CDR3 is CAISDTDRRNTEAFF. For the CDR3, the DNA is TGTGCCATCAGTGACACTGACAGGAGGAACACTGAAGCTTTCTTT.

The chain links TRBV30 to TRBJ1-6; 9 bases fit TRBD1. The CDR3 runs to 15 residues. The V segment lost 0 bases and the J segment 7 bases; nucleotides outside the gene matches: 4. Germline V gene sequence: CDR1 GTSNPN, CDR2 SVGIG (reference sequence). The CDR3 sequence: CAWSVRTGVNSPLHF. The CDR3 coding sequence is TGTGCCTGGAGTGTGCGGACAGGGGTCAATTCACCCCTCCACTTT.

The V call is TRBV28, the J call TRBJ1-1; D not certain. The V end was cut by 5 bases, the J end by 3 bases, with 7 bases between. This CDR3 spans 12 amino acids. CDR1 MDHEN and CDR2 SYDVKM come from the germline V gene. The CDR3 nucleotides read TGTGCCAGCAGTCCCCGTCACACTGAAGCTTTCTTT. It translates to CASSPRHTEAFF.